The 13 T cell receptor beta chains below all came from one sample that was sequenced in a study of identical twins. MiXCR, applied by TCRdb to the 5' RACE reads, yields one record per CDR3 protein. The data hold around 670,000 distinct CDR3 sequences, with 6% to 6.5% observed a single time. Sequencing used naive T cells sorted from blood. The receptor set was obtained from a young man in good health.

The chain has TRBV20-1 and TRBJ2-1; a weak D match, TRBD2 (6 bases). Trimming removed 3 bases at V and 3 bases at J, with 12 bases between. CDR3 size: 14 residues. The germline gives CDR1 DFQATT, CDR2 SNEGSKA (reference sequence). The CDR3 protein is CSARAGSYYNEQFF. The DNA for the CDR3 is TGCAGTGCTAGGGCGGGATCGTACTACAATGAGCAGTTCTTC.

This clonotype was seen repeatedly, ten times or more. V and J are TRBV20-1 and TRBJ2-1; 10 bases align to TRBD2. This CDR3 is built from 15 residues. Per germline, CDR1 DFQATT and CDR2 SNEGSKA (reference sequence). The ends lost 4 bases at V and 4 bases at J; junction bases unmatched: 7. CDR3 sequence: CSATEREGTYNEQFF. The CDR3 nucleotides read TGCAGTGCTACCGAGCGGGAGGGAACTTACAATGAGCAGTTCTTC.

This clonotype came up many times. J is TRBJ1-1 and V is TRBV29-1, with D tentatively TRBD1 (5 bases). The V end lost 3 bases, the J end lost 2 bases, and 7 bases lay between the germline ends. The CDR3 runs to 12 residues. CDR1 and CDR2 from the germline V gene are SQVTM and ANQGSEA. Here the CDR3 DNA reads TGCAGCGTTGACAGGGATAACACTGAAGCTTTCTTT. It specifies CSVDRDNTEAFF.

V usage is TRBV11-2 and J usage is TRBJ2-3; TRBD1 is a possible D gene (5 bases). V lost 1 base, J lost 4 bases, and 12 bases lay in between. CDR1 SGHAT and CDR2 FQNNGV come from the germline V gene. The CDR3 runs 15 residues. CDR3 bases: TGTGCCAGCAGCTTAGGGTTAGGGGCCCCAGATACGCAGTATTTT. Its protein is CASSLGLGAPDTQYF.

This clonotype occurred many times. The CDR3, as DNA: TGCAGTGCTGAACAGGGCACGGTCGAGCAGTACTTC. Its translation is CSAEQGTVEQYF. This chain uses TRBV20-1 with TRBJ2-7, with a weak D call TRBD1 (6 bases). Germline lookup yields CDR1 DFQATT and CDR2 SNEGSKA (reference sequence). Trimming shortened V by 5 bases and J by 6 bases, and 14 bases separated the two germline ends. The CDR3 has 12 amino acids.

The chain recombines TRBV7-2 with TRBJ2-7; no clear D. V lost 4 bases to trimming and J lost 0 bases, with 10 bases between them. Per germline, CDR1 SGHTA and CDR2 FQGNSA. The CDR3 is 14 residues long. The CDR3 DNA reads TGTGCCAGCAGCTCCGAGACCGACTCCTACGAGCAGTACTTC. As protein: CASSSETDSYEQYF.

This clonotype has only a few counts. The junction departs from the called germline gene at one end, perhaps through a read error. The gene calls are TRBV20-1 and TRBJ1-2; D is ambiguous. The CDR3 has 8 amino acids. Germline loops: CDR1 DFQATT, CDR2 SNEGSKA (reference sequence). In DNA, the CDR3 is TGCAGTCTCACTGCCATAACGTTC. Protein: CSLTAITF.

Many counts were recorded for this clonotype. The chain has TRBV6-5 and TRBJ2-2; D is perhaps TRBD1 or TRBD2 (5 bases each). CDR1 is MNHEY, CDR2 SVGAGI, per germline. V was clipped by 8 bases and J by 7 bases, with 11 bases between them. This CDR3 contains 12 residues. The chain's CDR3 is CASGGGGGELFF. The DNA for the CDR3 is TGTGCCAGCGGGGGTGGGGGCGGGGAGCTGTTTTTT.

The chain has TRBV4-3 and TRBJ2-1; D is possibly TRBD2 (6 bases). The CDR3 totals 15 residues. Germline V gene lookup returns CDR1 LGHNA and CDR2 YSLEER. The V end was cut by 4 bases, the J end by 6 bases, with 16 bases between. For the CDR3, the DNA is TGCGCCAGCAGCCCCCGAGCAGGAGGGCGCAATGAGCAGTTCTTC. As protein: CASSPRAGGRNEQFF.

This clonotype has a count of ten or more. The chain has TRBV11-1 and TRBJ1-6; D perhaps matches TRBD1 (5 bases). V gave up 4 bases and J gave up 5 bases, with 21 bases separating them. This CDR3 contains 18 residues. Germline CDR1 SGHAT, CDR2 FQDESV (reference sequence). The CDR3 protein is CASSSRDGQIRNNSPLHF. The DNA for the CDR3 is TGTGCCAGCAGCTCCAGGGACGGACAAATCCGAAATAATTCACCCCTCCACTTT.

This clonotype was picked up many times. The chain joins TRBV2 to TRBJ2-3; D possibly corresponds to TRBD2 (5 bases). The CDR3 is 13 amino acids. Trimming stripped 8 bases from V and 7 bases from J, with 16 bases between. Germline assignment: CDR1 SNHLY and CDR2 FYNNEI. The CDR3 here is CASLRRTAYTQYF. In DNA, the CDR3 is TGTGCCAGCCTCCGACGGACTGCCTATACGCAGTATTTT.

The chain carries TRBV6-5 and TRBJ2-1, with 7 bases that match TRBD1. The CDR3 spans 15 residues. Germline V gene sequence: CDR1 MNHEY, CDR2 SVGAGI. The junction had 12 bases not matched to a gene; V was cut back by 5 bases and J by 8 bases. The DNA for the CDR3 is TGTGCCAGCAGTACCGAGACAGGGTTAAGCGATGAGCAGTTCTTC. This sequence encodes CASSTETGLSDEQFF.

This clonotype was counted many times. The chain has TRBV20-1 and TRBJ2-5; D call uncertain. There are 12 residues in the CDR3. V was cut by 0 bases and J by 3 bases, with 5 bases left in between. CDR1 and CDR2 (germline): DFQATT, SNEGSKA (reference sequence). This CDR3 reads CSARDNKETQYF. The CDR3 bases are TGCAGTGCTAGAGATAATAAAGAGACCCAGTACTTC.